A single TCR beta chain is shown here with its context. The antigen remains unidentified. The CDR3 covers 15 residues. Per germline, CDR1 SGHRS and CDR2 YFSETQ. Between the trimmed V and J ends, which lost 1 base and 1 base, there was a span of 8 bases. Second doses that came at about 4 or about 12 weeks were put together. This table comes from immunoSEQ multiplex PCR, and its TCRdb copy is limited to in-frame clones, with some not included. The data contain 90,000 to 130,000 clones, around nine tenths of them singletons. The data were taken from a study of T cell responses to AZD1222 COVID-19 vaccine. The study's findings and limits: Recipients of two AZD1222 doses showed rising Spike-specific TCR breadth and depth. Baseline seropositivity occurred in only 5 to 7 AZD1222 recipients.

Source: peripheral blood, taken 28 days after the second AZD1222 dose. V usage is TRBV5-1 and J usage is TRBJ1-4; no definite D call. This clonotype was sampled from an adult who received the AZD1222 COVID-19 vaccine. CDR3 coding DNA: TGCGCCAGCAGCTTGCGGGGAGGAACTAATGAAAAACTGTTTTTT. Translation: CASSLRGGTNEKLFF. Full variable domain (missing parts from reference TRBV5-1 and TRBJ1-4): KAGVTQTPRYLIKTRGQQVTLSCSPISGHRSVSWYQQTPGQGLQFLFEYFSETQRNKGNFPGRFSGRQFSNSRSEMNVSTLELGDSALYLCASSLRGGTNEKLFFGSGTQLSVL.